This T cell receptor beta chain is drawn from a study of OX40 agonist ivuxolimab in advanced cancers. Background on the whole study: The costimulatory receptor OX40 (CD134) was targeted by ivuxolimab, a fully human IgG2 agonistic monoclonal antibody. Patients were allowed to have had prior anti-PD-1, anti-PD-L1 or anti-CTLA-4 therapy, and approximately 40% of the dose-escalation patients had been treated with checkpoint inhibitors. Intravenous ivuxolimab was administered to patients every 2 weeks at six dose levels: 0.01, 0.1, 0.3, 1.5, 3 and 10 mg/kg. The paper covers the monotherapy dose-escalation part of the phase I ivuxolimab trial, which included N ≈ 50 patients. Peripheral TCRbeta sequencing aimed to test whether ivuxolimab altered TCR sequence diversity and caused clonal T-cell expansion. Three dose-escalation patients achieved partial responses, one with hepatocellular carcinoma and two with cutaneous melanoma. In the dose-escalation cohort, 75% to 85% of patients were male, and the mean age was approximately 60 years with a range of roughly 23 to 90. Of the approximately 53 patients in dose escalation, 19 had hepatocellular carcinoma, around 15 had melanoma, 9 had renal cell carcinoma and 9 had head and neck cancer. Paper-wide results and their limitations: In the 0.1-3.0 mg/kg groups, partial responders were among the patients with the lowest normalized peripheral clonal expansion, particularly in CD8+ T cells. After ivuxolimab, more expanded clones were found on average in CD8+ T cells than in CD4+ T cells. At doses from 0.1 to 3.0 mg/kg, clonal expansion was seen in both CD4+ and CD8+ blood T cells between baseline and week 6. Which antigens the clonally expanded peripheral T cells were specific for was not determined. Low levels of normalized T-cell clonal expansion were also seen in some patients who did not respond.

To sequence the TCRbeta CDR3 region, genomic DNA was isolated from the sorted cells. The immunoSEQ Assay was used to sequence the TCRbeta CDR3 regions. Imported from immuneACCESS, the table was reduced by TCRdb to in-frame sequences with V and J called. These copies leave out some clones; in studies compared against another copy, an unresolved V gene accounts for under half, and the cause of the remainder is not known. This sample lists tens of thousands of clones; approximately 80% were detected once. Together, the top ten hold around 25% of the sample. As concerns this clone: Which antigen it targets is not known. No qualities accompany the bases; no much larger clone lies one base away.

V sheds 5 bases and J sheds 5 bases, leaving 10 bases between their ends. According to the germline V gene, CDR1 reads SGHTA and CDR2 reads FQGTGA. The CDR3 has 13 amino acids, counting the end cysteine and phenylalanine. The retained sequence is limited to the CDR3, 39 bases, with the frame set at the first base. The trial excluded patients who had a history of autoimmune disease or who were on systemic immunosuppression. Peripheral blood for TCR sequencing was drawn from every dose cohort at baseline, at cycle 4 day 1 and at cycle 7 day 1. The samples were taken from a phase I, first-in-human, multicenter, open-label dose-escalation trial of ivuxolimab. Adults with locally advanced or metastatic melanoma, renal cell, hepatocellular, or head and neck squamous cell carcinoma were enrolled in the trial. CD4+ and CD8+ T cells were sorted separately from peripheral blood before TCR sequencing.

This chain is built from TRBV7-3 and TRBJ2-1; the D gene is not confidently resolved. The source of this sequence is an adult with an advanced solid tumor such as melanoma, head and neck, liver or kidney cancer. This specimen was CD4+ or CD8+ T cells sorted from blood, taken in a trial of the OX40 agonist ivuxolimab. This receptor carries the CDR3 CASSPQTDNEQFF. The bases are TGTGCCAGCAGCCCACAGACTGACAATGAGCAGTTCTTC.